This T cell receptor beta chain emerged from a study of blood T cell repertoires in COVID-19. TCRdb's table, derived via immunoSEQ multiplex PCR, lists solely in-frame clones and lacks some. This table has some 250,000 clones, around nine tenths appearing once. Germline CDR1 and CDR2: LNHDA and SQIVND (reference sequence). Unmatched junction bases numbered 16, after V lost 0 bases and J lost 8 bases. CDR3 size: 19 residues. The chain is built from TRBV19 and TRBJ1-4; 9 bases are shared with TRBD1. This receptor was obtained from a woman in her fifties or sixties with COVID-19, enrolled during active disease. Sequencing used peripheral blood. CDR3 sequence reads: CASSIDRRGQGLRGEKLFF. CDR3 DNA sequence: TGTGCCAGTAGTATAGATCGCCGGGGACAGGGACTACGGGGGGAAAAACTGTTTTTT.